The 19 T cell receptor beta chains reported below all come from one sample, sequenced in a study of T cell repertoires in aging, cancer and after chemotherapy. The template was genomic DNA from peripheral blood, not RNA. A mixed TRB-A/B primer pool amplified rearranged TRB by multiplex touch-down PCR. Each CDR3 protein gets one entry after TCRdb re-called the multiplex PCR reads with MiXCR. The table includes around 9,000 distinct CDR3 sequences, under 35% detected once. The sequencing input was blood. The source is a human donor in good health.

This clonotype was seen a handful of times. The V gene is TRBV6-5, the J gene TRBJ1-4, with TRBD1 as a possible D gene (5 bases). The CDR3 sequence is 14 residues long. V was clipped by 5 bases and J by 0 bases, with 7 bases between them. Germline V gene data show CDR1 as MNHEY and CDR2 as SVGAGI. The CDR3, as DNA: TGTGCCAGCAGTCAGACAGCAACTAATGAAAAACTGTTTTTT. It is translated as CASSQTATNEKLFF.

Details on this clonotype: A much larger clone lies a single base off, so this may be a read error. A read error is likely, as this CDR3 ends without the conserved phenylalanine or tryptophan. The rearrangement links TRBV6-1 to TRBJ2-7; no clear D. Trimming removed 4 bases at V and 4 bases at J, with 8 bases between. The germline CDR1 and CDR2 sequences are MNHNS and SASEGT. The CDR3 has 12 residues. This chain's CDR3 is CASSARRYEQYY. CDR3 DNA: TGTGCCAGCAGTGCCCGACGGTACGAGCAGTACTAC.

There are a few counts of this clonotype. The V gene is TRBV12-3 or TRBV12-4, the J gene TRBJ2-1, with TRBD1 as a possible D gene (6 bases). This CDR3 is built from 14 residues. V lost 1 base and J lost 2, with 6 bases in between. The CDR3 region has the DNA TGTGCCAGCAGTTTAGGGACAGCCTACAATGAGCAGTTCTTC. Protein: CASSLGTAYNEQFF.

This clonotype showed up just a few times. The chain recombines TRBV7-2 with TRBJ2-1, with D possibly TRBD2 on 6 matching bases. Germline V gene data show CDR1 as SGHTA and CDR2 as FQGNSA. The CDR3 has 13 residues. Trimming removed 1 base from V and 5 bases from J, with 6 bases in between. Here the CDR3 reads CASSLERDNEQFF. In nucleotides, the CDR3 is TGTGCCAGCAGCTTAGAGCGGGACAATGAGCAGTTCTTC. The full variable domain, its missing parts supplied by reference TRBV7-2 and TRBJ2-1, is GAGVSQSPSNKVTEKGKDVELRCDPISGHTALYWYRQSLGQGLEFLIYFQGNSAPDKSGLPSDRFSAERTGGSVSTLTIQRTQQEDSAVYLCASSLERDNEQFFGPGTRLTVL.

This clonotype was picked up a small number of times. V usage is TRBV20-1 and J usage is TRBJ2-2; 7 bases are a match to TRBD2. CDR1 is DFQATT, CDR2 SNEGSKA, per germline (reference sequence). The J segment lost 4 bases and the V segment lost 1 base, leaving 6 bases of the junction unmatched. This CDR3 is 15 amino acids long. CDR3 region: CSARGGLVVTGELFF. The CDR3 DNA reads TGCAGTGCTAGAGGAGGACTAGTAGTCACCGGGGAGCTGTTTTTT.

A note on this clonotype: One base away lies a much larger clone, so this may be a sequencing read error. This chain connects TRBV30 to TRBJ1-2; D is unresolved. Trimming removed 2 bases at V and 2 bases at J, with 3 bases between. This CDR3 has 11 amino acids. Germline lookup yields CDR1 GTSNPN and CDR2 SVGIG (reference sequence). The CDR3 bases are TGTGCCTGGAGTCTAAACTATGGCTACACCTTC. It is translated as CAWSLNYGYTF.

This clonotype was seen more than once but under ten times. V is TRBV20-1 and J is TRBJ1-1; no clear D gene. Germline CDR1 DFQATT, CDR2 SNEGSKA (reference sequence). The length of the CDR3 is 12 residues. CDR3 in amino acids: CFARHGETKAFF. The CDR3 nucleotides are TGCTTCGCCCGGCATGGGGAGACTAAGGCTTTCTTT.

The J gene is TRBJ2-1, the V gene TRBV20-1; the match to TRBD2 covers 16 bases. Germline V gene sequence: CDR1 DFQATT, CDR2 SNEGSKA (reference sequence). The CDR3 runs 16 residues. V gave up 7 bases and J gave up 2 bases; unmatched junction bases: 5. Here the CDR3 DNA reads TGCAGTGGTCGGGGGACTAGCGGGAGGGCCTACAATGAGCAGTTCTTC. Translated, it gives CSGRGTSGRAYNEQFF.

The chain employs TRBV28 and TRBJ2-1, with TRBD2 matching over 8 bases. This CDR3 contains 15 residues. Losses at the gene ends were 4 bases for V and 4 bases for J; bases not matched to a gene: 6. The germline V gene has CDR1 MDHEN and CDR2 SYDVKM. In DNA form, the CDR3 reads TGTGCCAGCAGTTCCCCGGGACTAGGTTACAATGAGCAGTTCTTC. The encoded protein is CASSSPGLGYNEQFF.

V is TRBV12-3 or TRBV12-4 and J is TRBJ1-2; D remains unclear. Trimming removed 1 base at V and 3 bases at J, with 6 bases between. This CDR3 region has 13 residues. The CDR3: CASSLGRDYGYTF. CDR3 sequence (DNA): TGTGCCAGCAGTTTAGGACGGGACTATGGCTACACCTTC.

V gene TRBV6-1 combines with J gene TRBJ2-7, with a possible D match to TRBD1 (6 bases). Germline assignment: CDR1 MNHNS and CDR2 SASEGT. The CDR3 consists of 15 residues. V was cut by 4 bases and J by 1 base, with 14 bases left in between. CDR3 bases: TGTGCCAGCAGTGCCACCGGGACAAATTCCTACGAGCAGTACTTC. It is translated as CASSATGTNSYEQYF.

This clonotype was observed a few times. This chain connects TRBV15 to TRBJ2-7, with 11 bases that match TRBD2. The CDR3 length is 17 residues. The V gene end was trimmed by 4 bases and the J gene end by 7 bases; junction bases not matched to a gene: 15. The germline gives CDR1 LNHNV, CDR2 YYDKDF (reference sequence). The CDR3 here is CATSKSLAGGPGGEQYF. CDR3 in DNA: TGTGCCACCAGCAAGAGCCTAGCGGGAGGCCCGGGGGGAGAGCAGTACTTC. Full variable domain (rest looked up from reference TRBV15 and TRBJ2-7): DAMVIQNPRYQVTQFGKPVTLSCSQTLNHNVMYWYQQKSSQAPKLLFHYYDKDFNNEADTPDNFQSRRPNTSFCFLDIRSPGLGDTAMYLCATSKSLAGGPGGEQYFGPGTRLTVT.

This clonotype counts as medium-sized (0.01 to 0.1%). The chain is built from TRBV6-1 and TRBJ2-3, with 7 bases that match TRBD1. Per the germline V gene, CDR1 is MNHNS and CDR2 is SASEGT. Trimming cost V 6 bases and J 3 bases; bases outside gene matches: 9. This CDR3 is built from 15 residues. Here the CDR3 reads CASRSDREWTDTQYF. The CDR3 DNA sequence: TGTGCCAGCAGATCCGACAGGGAATGGACAGATACGCAGTATTTT.

The V call is TRBV7-2, the J call TRBJ2-7, with 13 bases identical to TRBD2. V gave up 3 bases and J gave up 5 bases; unmatched junction bases: 10. CDR3 length equals 17 residues. The V gene's germline CDR1 is SGHTA and CDR2 FQGNSA. The CDR3 DNA reads TGTGCCAGCAGCTTGGCTCTCAGGACTAGCGGGAGCAACGAGCAGTACTTC. It codes for CASSLALRTSGSNEQYF.

CDR3 amino acids: CASSFPSGGYEQYF. CDR3 sequence (DNA): TGTGCCAGCAGTTTTCCTAGCGGGGGCTACGAGCAGTACTTC. V and J are TRBV6-2 or TRBV6-3 and TRBJ2-7; 10 bases map to TRBD2. The CDR3 totals 14 residues. V dropped 4 bases and J dropped 3; count of bases not matched to a gene: 3. Germline V gene data show CDR1 as MNHEY and CDR2 as SVGEGT.

Written as DNA, the CDR3 is TGTGCCACCAGTAGGGGGGTGGCAGGAGGCGCGATTCAGCCCCAGCATTTT. This gives the protein CATSRGVAGGAIQPQHF. J is TRBJ1-5 and V is TRBV15; D may be TRBD1 (6 bases). Trimming stripped 6 bases from V and 6 bases from J, with 24 bases between. Germline CDR1 reads LNHNV; CDR2 reads YYDKDF (reference sequence). The CDR3 length is 17 residues.

This clonotype was counted only a few times. This chain uses TRBV19 with TRBJ1-5, with 12 bases that match TRBD1. Trimming cost V 1 base and J 6 bases; bases outside gene matches: 4. Per germline, CDR1 LNHDA and CDR2 SQIVND (reference sequence). The CDR3 is made up of 16 amino acids. The CDR3 coding sequence is TGTGCCAGTAGTATAGTGGGACAGGGGGCGGTTCAGCCCCAGCATTTT. Translating gives CASSIVGQGAVQPQHF.

The CDR3, as DNA: TGTGCCAGCAGTTACGATAGCGCCTCGGAGCAGTACTTC. It translates to CASSYDSASEQYF. The chain employs TRBV6-5 and TRBJ2-7, with D possibly being TRBD2 (5 bases). This CDR3 contains 13 residues. V was trimmed by 2 bases and J by 7 bases, leaving 12 bases between them. Germline V gene lookup returns CDR1 MNHEY and CDR2 SVGAGI.

CDR3 region: CASSPLEGSRQETQYF. The CDR3 coding sequence is TGTGCCAGCAGCCCTTTGGAGGGGAGCAGGCAAGAGACCCAGTACTTC. The rearrangement uses TRBV5-4 and TRBJ2-5, with a weak D call TRBD2 (6 bases). The CDR3 covers 16 residues. Trimming took off 4 bases at V and 2 bases at J, with 18 bases between the two ends. Looked up from germline, CDR1 is SGHNT and CDR2 is YYREEE (reference sequence).